The 10 T cell receptor beta chains below all came from one sample that was sequenced in a study of molecular identifiers for immune sequencing clone quantification. TCRdb redid the calling of the PCR reads with MiXCR, one entry per CDR3 protein. This table holds a few hundred thousand distinct CDR3 sequences, around 23% found once. The specimen was naive CD8+ T cells from blood, with Jurkat cell RNA spiked in. Subset denoted: FACS-sorted CD8+CD4-CCR7+CD45RA+ naive T cells. The receptor set was obtained from a human donor in good health. Some libraries in this study had Jurkat cell RNA spiked in.

A few counts support this clonotype. The chain recombines TRBV6-5 with TRBJ2-7; tentative D call: TRBD1 (5 bases). The CDR3 contains 13 residues. CDR1 MNHEY and CDR2 SVGAGI come from the germline V gene. The V end lost 6 bases, the J end lost 0 bases, and 9 bases lay between the germline ends. The CDR3 DNA follows: TGTGCCAGCAGGAGCAGGGACTCCTACGAGCAGTACTTC. It is translated as CASRSRDSYEQYF.

Notes on this clonotype: This could be a read error, since a much larger clone is one nucleotide away. CDR3 in amino acids: CASSGGGPGNTIYF. The DNA of the CDR3 is TGTGCCAGCAGCGGGGGGGGTCCTGGAAACACCATATATTTT. The rearrangement uses TRBV7-2 and TRBJ1-3, with D tentatively TRBD1 (5 bases). The germline V gene has CDR1 SGHTA and CDR2 FQGNSA. Trimming took 5 bases from V and 2 from J, leaving 10 bases between them. CDR3 length: 14 residues.

Only a few counts were recorded for this clonotype. This chain uses TRBV12-3 or TRBV12-4 with TRBJ1-2; D unresolved. The CDR3 covers 15 residues. The ends were cut back, 1 base at V and 8 bases at J, with 17 bases in the middle. The CDR3 coding sequence is TGTGCCAGCAGTTTAGGGCCCACCAAAACCAGGGGCTACACCTTC. It specifies CASSLGPTKTRGYTF.

This chain links TRBV7-9 with TRBJ1-5, with D possibly matching TRBD1 (6 bases). The V gene's germline CDR1 is SEHNR and CDR2 FQNEAQ (reference sequence). CDR3 length: 14 residues. Trimming left V 5 bases short and J 4 bases short, with 12 bases between. The CDR3 region is CASSPTGPNQPQHF. CDR3 nucleotide sequence: TGTGCCAGCAGCCCGACAGGCCCGAATCAGCCCCAGCATTTT. Supplemented by reference TRBV7-9 and TRBJ1-5, the full variable domain reads DTGVSQNPRHKITKRGQNVTFRCDPISEHNRLYWYRQTLGQGPEFLTYFQNEAQLEKSRLLSDRFSAERPKGSFSTLEIQRTEQGDSAMYLCASSPTGPNQPQHFGDGTRLSIL.

This clonotype was seen repeatedly, ten times or more. The gene calls are TRBV9 and TRBJ2-7; D gene ambiguous. Trimming took 4 bases from V and 4 from J, leaving 15 bases between them. Germline assignment: CDR1 SGDLS and CDR2 YYNGEE. The CDR3 is 14 residues long. Here the CDR3 reads CASSRGGSRYEQYF. Here the CDR3 DNA reads TGTGCCAGCAGCAGAGGTGGGTCCAGGTACGAGCAGTACTTC.

With regard to this clonotype: A read error may be the cause here, since a much bigger clone is one base away. The V and J genes are TRBV12-3 or TRBV12-4 and TRBJ1-1; possibly TRBD1 for D (6 bases). This CDR3 spans 15 amino acids. The chain's CDR3 is CAGSLIGGANTEAFF. CDR3 nucleotides: TGTGCCGGCAGTTTGATTGGGGGCGCGAACACTGAAGCTTTCTTT.

The gene calls are TRBV9 and TRBJ2-2; D unclear. The CDR3 runs to 15 residues. Germline values: CDR1 SGDLS, CDR2 YYNGEE. V lost 4 bases and J lost 0, with 10 bases in between. CDR3 sequence reads: CASSPSYPNTGELFF. The CDR3 DNA sequence: TGTGCCAGCAGCCCATCTTACCCGAACACCGGGGAGCTGTTTTTT.

This clonotype occurred a few times. J is TRBJ2-1 and V is TRBV4-3, with D possibly matching TRBD2 (5 bases). This CDR3 comprises 15 residues. CDR1 is LGHNA and CDR2 is YSLEER in the germline V gene. V lost 6 bases, J lost 0 bases, and 12 bases lay in between. In DNA form, the CDR3 reads TGCGCCAGCAGACTCCTAGGGAGCTCCTACAATGAGCAGTTCTTC. Translation: CASRLLGSSYNEQFF.

This clonotype was seen only a few times. The chain couples TRBV4-1 to TRBJ2-7, with 10 bases identical to TRBD1. The CDR3 totals 14 residues. CDR1 MGHRA and CDR2 YSYEKL come from the germline V gene. V gave up 4 bases and J gave up 7 bases; unmatched junction bases: 7. Here the CDR3 reads CASSLDRGAWEQYF. CDR3 DNA: TGCGCCAGCAGCCTGGACAGGGGGGCGTGGGAGCAGTACTTC.

This clonotype has a count of ten or more. The chain joins TRBV5-4 to TRBJ2-7; D is ambiguous. Germline V CDR1 and CDR2: SGHNT, YYREEE (reference sequence). V lost 0 bases and J lost 5, with 6 bases in between. The CDR3 length is 12 residues. CDR3 in amino acids: CASSLVADEQYF. The CDR3, as DNA: TGTGCCAGCAGCTTGGTGGCAGACGAGCAGTACTTC.